A single sample is the source of the 13 T cell receptor beta chains below, sequenced in a study of cytotoxic CD8 clonotypes in ibrutinib-treated CLL. Sequencing was performed with immunoSEQ multiplex PCR; in TCRdb, only in-frame clones are kept and a portion is missing. The sample records about 200,000 clones, 70% to 75% being singletons. The specimen comprised PBMCs, sampled after 12 months of ibrutinib treatment. The receptor source for this set is a human donor with chronic lymphocytic leukemia.

This clone has only one observation. V usage is TRBV28 and J usage is TRBJ2-7; no firm D call. Germline V lookup: CDR1 MDHEN, CDR2 SYDVKM. The V end was cut by 2 bases, the J end by 0 bases, with 8 bases between. This CDR3 is built from 14 residues. The CDR3 here is CASSLDPTSYEQYF. The CDR3 bases are TGTGCCAGCAGTTTAGATCCTACCTCCTACGAGCAGTACTTC. Looking up the rest from reference TRBV28 and TRBJ2-7 gives the full variable domain: DVKVTQSSRYLVKRTGEKVFLECVQDMDHENMFWYRQDPGLGLRLIYFSYDVKMKEKGDIPEGYSVSREKKERFSLILESASTNQTSMYLCASSLDPTSYEQYFGPGTRLTVT.

The V call is TRBV4-1, the J call TRBJ2-7; 8 positions agree with TRBD2. V was pared by 2 bases and J by 6 bases, with 6 bases of the junction left unmatched. Germline lookup yields CDR1 MGHRA and CDR2 YSYEKL. This CDR3 region has 14 residues. CDR3 in amino acids: CASSQPGGPVEQYF. The CDR3 nucleotides are TGCGCCAGCAGCCAACCGGGAGGGCCGGTCGAGCAGTACTTC.

This clone was seen only once. Distinct nucleotide sequences in the sample also encode this CDR3. The V and J genes are TRBV5-1 and TRBJ1-4; the match to TRBD1 covers 7 bases. V was clipped by 0 bases and J by 7 bases; unmatched bases: 3. The CDR3 is 14 residues long. Germline assignment: CDR1 SGHRS and CDR2 YFSETQ. In nucleotides, the CDR3 is TGCGCCAGCAGCTTGGACAGGGGCGGTGAAAAACTGTTTTTT. Protein sequence: CASSLDRGGEKLFF.

The V and J genes are TRBV10-3 and TRBJ1-1, with D unclear. This CDR3 is built from 15 residues. Trimming cost V 4 bases and J 0 bases, with 12 bases left between them. Germline V gene data show CDR1 as ENHRY and CDR2 as SYGVKD. The CDR3: CAISVGRQLNTEAFF. CDR3 DNA sequence: TGTGCCATCAGTGTCGGAAGGCAGTTGAACACTGAAGCTTTCTTT.

The chain recombines TRBV2 with TRBJ1-6; a possible D gene is TRBD1 (5 bases). Germline-derived CDR1 and CDR2 are SNHLY and FYNNEI. V dropped 4 bases and J dropped 10 bases, with 14 bases sitting between them. The CDR3 loop spans 14 amino acids. DNA of the CDR3: TGTGCCAGCAGTGGGGACCGAGGGCCCTCACCCCTCCACTTT. The encoded protein is CASSGDRGPSPLHF. Together with reference TRBV2 and TRBJ1-6, the CDR3 gives the full variable domain: EPEVTQTPSHQVTQMGQEVILRCVPISNHLYFYWYRQILGQKVEFLVSFYNNEISEKSEIFDDQFSVERPDGSNFTLKIRSTKLEDSAMYFCASSGDRGPSPLHFGNGTRLTVT.

The chain employs TRBV5-1 and TRBJ1-2; the match to TRBD1 covers 7 bases. Trimming cost V 4 bases and J 9 bases; bases outside gene matches: 6. Germline V gene lookup returns CDR1 SGHRS and CDR2 YFSETQ. This CDR3 has 12 amino acids. This CDR3 is CASSSRQGSYTF. The CDR3 region has the DNA TGCGCCAGCAGCAGTAGACAGGGAAGCTACACCTTC.

This chain links TRBV7-9 with TRBJ2-5; possibly TRBD1 for D (6 bases). The CDR3 length is 13 residues. CDR1 and CDR2 from the germline V gene are SEHNR and FQNEAQ (reference sequence). The germline V and J ends were trimmed by 8 bases and 4 bases, with 14 bases remaining between them. CDR3 sequence (DNA): TGTGCCAGCGCCTTTGGGGGCTCAGAGACCCAGTACTTC. This sequence encodes CASAFGGSETQYF.

The genes are TRBV9 and TRBJ2-1; the match to TRBD1 covers 10 bases. This CDR3 has 18 residues. Looked up from germline, CDR1 is SGDLS and CDR2 is YYNGEE. J gave up 0 bases and V 4 bases, and 10 bases lay outside the gene matches. Here the CDR3 reads CASSRDRGPRSSYNEQFF. The CDR3 DNA reads as TGTGCCAGCAGCCGGGACAGGGGCCCGCGTAGCTCCTACAATGAGCAGTTCTTC. Using reference TRBV9 and TRBJ2-1 for the parts outside the CDR3, the full variable domain is DSGVTQTPKHLITATGQRVTLRCSPRSGDLSVYWYQQSLDQGLQFLIQYYNGEERAKGNILERFSAQQFPDLHSELNLSSLELGDSALYFCASSRDRGPRSSYNEQFFGPGTRLTVL.

This chain joins TRBV2 and TRBJ2-7; tentatively, D is TRBD1 (6 bases). V was cut by 7 bases and J by 4 bases, with 20 bases left in between. Germline values: CDR1 SNHLY, CDR2 FYNNEI. The CDR3 is 15 amino acids. The CDR3 region is CASMLEGGRGYEQYF. Here the CDR3 DNA reads TGTGCCAGCATGCTAGAAGGGGGTCGTGGGTACGAGCAGTACTTC.

The genes are TRBV18 and TRBJ2-1; 7 bases fit TRBD2. CDR3 size: 15 residues. CDR1 KGHSH and CDR2 LQKENI come from the germline V gene. Unmatched junction bases numbered 7, after V lost 6 bases and J lost 2 bases. The CDR3 region is CASSRTSETYNEQFF. The CDR3 DNA reads as TGTGCCAGCTCCCGGACTAGTGAGACCTACAATGAGCAGTTCTTC. Variable domain in full (rest from reference TRBV18 and TRBJ2-1): NAGVMQNPRHLVRRRGQEARLRCSPMKGHSHVYWYRQLPEEGLKFMVYLQKENIIDESGMPKERFSAEFPKEGPSILRIQQVVRGDSAAYFCASSRTSETYNEQFFGPGTRLTVL.

V is TRBV19 and J is TRBJ2-7; TRBD1 matches at 11 bases. Germline-derived CDR1 and CDR2 are LNHDA and SQIVND (reference sequence). The CDR3 is 16 amino acids. The junction had 11 bases not matched to a gene; V was cut back by 7 bases and J by 3 bases. This CDR3 reads CASKGRSGTGGYEQYF. The CDR3 bases are TGTGCCAGTAAGGGGCGAAGCGGGACAGGGGGCTACGAGCAGTACTTC.

The chain joins TRBV5-1 to TRBJ2-2; 11 bases align to TRBD2. Looked up from germline, CDR1 is SGHRS and CDR2 is YFSETQ. The V and J ends lost 1 base and 5 bases, in that order; junction bases with no gene match: 7. The CDR3 runs 17 residues. This CDR3 is CASSLSLAGARTGELFF. In nucleotides, the CDR3 is TGCGCCAGCAGCTTGTCACTAGCGGGGGCAAGAACCGGGGAGCTGTTTTTT.

In DNA, the CDR3 is TGTGCCAGCAGGGAACAGGGGTGGAATCAGCCCCAGCATTTT. This gives the protein CASREQGWNQPQHF. This chain uses TRBV2 with TRBJ1-5; 7 bases match TRBD1. V lost 6 bases, J lost 4 bases, and 6 bases stayed unmatched. Per the germline V gene, CDR1 is SNHLY and CDR2 is FYNNEI. CDR3 size: 14 residues.